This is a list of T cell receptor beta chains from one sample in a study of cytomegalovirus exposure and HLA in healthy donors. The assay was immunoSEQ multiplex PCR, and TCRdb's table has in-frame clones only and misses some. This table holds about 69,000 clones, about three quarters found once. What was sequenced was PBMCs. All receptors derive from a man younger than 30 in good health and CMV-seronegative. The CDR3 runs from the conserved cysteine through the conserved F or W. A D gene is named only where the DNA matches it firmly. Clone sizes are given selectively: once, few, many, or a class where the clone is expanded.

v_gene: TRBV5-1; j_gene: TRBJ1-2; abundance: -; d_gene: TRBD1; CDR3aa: CASSLAQGAEYGYTF; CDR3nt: TGCGCCAGCAGCCTAGCCCAGGGGGCGGAATATGGCTACACCTTC
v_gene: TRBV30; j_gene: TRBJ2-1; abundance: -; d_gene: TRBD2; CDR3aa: CAWSVLSGGSYNEQFF; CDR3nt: TGTGCCTGGAGTGTACTTTCGGGGGGTTCCTACAATGAGCAGTTCTTC
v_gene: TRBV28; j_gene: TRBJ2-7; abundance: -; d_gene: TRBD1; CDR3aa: CASSQQGFEQYF; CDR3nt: TGTGCCAGCAGTCAACAGGGGTTCGAGCAGTACTTC
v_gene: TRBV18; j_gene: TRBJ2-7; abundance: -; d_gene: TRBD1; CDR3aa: CASSPMDRGSYEQYF; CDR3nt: TGTGCCAGCTCACCTATGGACAGGGGCTCCTACGAGCAGTACTTC
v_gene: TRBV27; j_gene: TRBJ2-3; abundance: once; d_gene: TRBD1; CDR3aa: CASSPQGQGKRYF; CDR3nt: TGTGCCAGCAGTCCCCAGGGACAGGGTAAAAGATATTTT
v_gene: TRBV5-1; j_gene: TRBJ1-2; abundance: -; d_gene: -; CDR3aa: CASSFPGGAGGYTF; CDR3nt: TGCGCCAGCAGCTTCCCCGGAGGCGCCGGCGGCTACACCTTC
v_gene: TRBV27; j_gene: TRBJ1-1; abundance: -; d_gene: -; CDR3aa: CASRNTNTEAFF; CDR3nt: TGTGCCAGCAGAAACACCAACACTGAAGCTTTCTTT
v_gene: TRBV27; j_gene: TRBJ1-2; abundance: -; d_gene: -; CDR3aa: CASAVGQSYGYTF; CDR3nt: TGTGCCAGCGCCGTGGGGCAGTCCTATGGCTACACCTTC
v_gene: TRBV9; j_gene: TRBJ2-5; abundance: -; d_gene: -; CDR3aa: CASTFLPSGETQYF; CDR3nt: TGTGCCAGCACCTTCCTTCCGAGCGGAGAGACCCAGTACTTC
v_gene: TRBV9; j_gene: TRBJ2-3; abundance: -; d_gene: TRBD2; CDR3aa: CASSPGTSADTQYF; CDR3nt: TGTGCCAGCAGCCCTGGGACTAGCGCAGATACGCAGTATTTT
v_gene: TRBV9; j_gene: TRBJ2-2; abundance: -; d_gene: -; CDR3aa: CASSGSDRPGELFF; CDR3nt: TGTGCCAGCAGCGGGTCCGACAGGCCCGGGGAGCTGTTTTTT
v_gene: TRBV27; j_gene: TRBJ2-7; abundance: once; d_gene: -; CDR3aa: CASSLTERHEQYF; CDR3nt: TGTGCCAGCAGTTTAACGGAGCGCCACGAGCAGTACTTC
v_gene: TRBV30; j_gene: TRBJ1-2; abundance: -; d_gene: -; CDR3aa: CAWSGGPGGYTF; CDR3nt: TGTGCCTGGAGTGGAGGGCCGGGTGGCTACACCTTC
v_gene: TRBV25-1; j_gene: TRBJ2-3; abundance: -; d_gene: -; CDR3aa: CASRRPGDTQYF; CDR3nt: TGTGCCAGCAGACGCCCGGGAGATACGCAGTATTTT
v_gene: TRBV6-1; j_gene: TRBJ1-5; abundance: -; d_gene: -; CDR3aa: CASSAQGNQPQHF; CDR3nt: TGTGCCAGCAGTGCCCAGGGCAATCAGCCCCAGCATTTT